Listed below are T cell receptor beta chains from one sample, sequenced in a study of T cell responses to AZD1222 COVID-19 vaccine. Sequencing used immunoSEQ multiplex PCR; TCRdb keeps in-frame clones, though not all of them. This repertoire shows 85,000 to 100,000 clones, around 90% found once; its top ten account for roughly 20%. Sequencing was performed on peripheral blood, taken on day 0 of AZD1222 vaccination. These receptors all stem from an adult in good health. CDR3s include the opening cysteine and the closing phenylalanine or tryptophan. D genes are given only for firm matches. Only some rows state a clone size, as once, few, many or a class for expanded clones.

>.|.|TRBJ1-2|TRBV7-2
CASSLSPQEGYTF
TGTGCCAGCAGCTTATCCCCCCAGGAGGGCTACACCTTC
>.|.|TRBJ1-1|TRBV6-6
CASSYSSGDTEAFF
TGTGCCAGCAGTTACTCGTCTGGGGACACTGAAGCTTTCTTT
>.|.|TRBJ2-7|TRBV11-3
CASSLGGLDEQYF
TGTGCCAGCAGCTTGGGGGGATTGGACGAGCAGTACTTC
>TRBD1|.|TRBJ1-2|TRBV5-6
CASSLFSQGQGRGYTF
TGTGCCAGCAGCTTGTTCAGCCAGGGACAGGGACGAGGCTACACCTTC
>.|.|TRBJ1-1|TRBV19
CASRSNRARDTEAFF
TGTGCCAGTAGATCGAACCGGGCTAGGGACACTGAAGCTTTCTTT
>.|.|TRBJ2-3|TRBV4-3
CASSQSGTGRSRTQYF
TGCGCCAGCAGCCAATCTGGCACGGGTCGCAGTCGTACGCAGTATTTT
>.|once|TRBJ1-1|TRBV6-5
CASSYSGRGTEAFF
TGTGCCAGCAGTTACTCGGGCAGGGGCACTGAAGCTTTCTTT
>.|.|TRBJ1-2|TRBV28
CASSLDGNYGYTF
TGTGCCAGCAGTTTAGACGGAAACTATGGCTACACCTTC
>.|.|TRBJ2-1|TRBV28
CASSLRDEQFF
TGTGCCAGCAGTTTGAGAGATGAGCAGTTCTTC
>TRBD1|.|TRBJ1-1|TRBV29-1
CSVDRRLTEAFF
TGCAGCGTGGACAGGAGGCTGACTGAAGCTTTCTTT
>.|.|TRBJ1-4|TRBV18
CASSPPGRNEKLFF
TGTGCCAGCTCACCACCGGGAAGGAATGAAAAACTGTTTTTT
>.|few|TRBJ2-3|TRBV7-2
CASSLVHGAADTQYF
TGTGCCAGCAGCTTAGTGCACGGGGCGGCAGATACGCAGTATTTT
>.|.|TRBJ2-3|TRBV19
CASSIGEATDTQYF
TGTGCCAGTAGTATAGGGGAGGCCACAGATACGCAGTATTTT
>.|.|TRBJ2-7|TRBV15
CATSRVQQLSYEQYF
TGTGCCACCAGCAGAGTACAGCAATTATCCTACGAGCAGTACTTC
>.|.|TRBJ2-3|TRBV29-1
CSVGRGQGEYF
TGCAGCGTTGGGCGGGGGCAAGGGGAGTATTTT
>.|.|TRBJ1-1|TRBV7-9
CASSQSSPEAFF
TGTGCCAGCAGCCAGTCATCCCCTGAAGCTTTCTTT
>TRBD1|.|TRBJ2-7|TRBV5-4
CASSYGTGDYEQYF
TGTGCCAGCAGTTACGGGACAGGGGACTACGAGCAGTACTTC
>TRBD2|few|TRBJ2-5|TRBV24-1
CATSDPRGGQETQYF
TGTGCCACCAGTGATCCCCGGGGGGGCCAAGAGACCCAGTACTTC
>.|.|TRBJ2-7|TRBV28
CASSPPRNGQLPGYEQYF
TGTGCCAGCAGTCCACCTCGGAACGGGCAACTCCCTGGCTACGAGCAGTACTTC
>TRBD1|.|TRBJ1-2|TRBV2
CASSGGQGSYTF
TGTGCCAGCAGTGGTGGACAGGGTAGCTACACCTTC
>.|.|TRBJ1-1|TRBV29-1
CSVEERSLTGNTEAFF
TGCAGCGTTGAAGAACGAAGTTTGACGGGGAACACTGAAGCTTTCTTT
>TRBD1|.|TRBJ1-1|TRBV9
CASSGKRRGDTEAFF
TGTGCCAGCAGCGGGAAACGCAGGGGGGACACTGAAGCTTTCTTT
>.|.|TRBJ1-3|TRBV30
CAWSPASSGNTIYF
TGTGCCTGGAGTCCGGCGAGCTCTGGAAACACCATATATTTT
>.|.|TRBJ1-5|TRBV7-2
CASSSVSRGPQHF
TGTGCCAGCAGCTCGGTTTCGAGGGGGCCCCAGCATTTT
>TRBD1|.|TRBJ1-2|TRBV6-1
CASSELGTVPGRGYTF
TGTGCCAGCAGTGAATTGGGGACAGTCCCAGGTCGTGGCTACACCTTC
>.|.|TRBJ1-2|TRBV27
CASSPRDTKLYGYTF
TGTGCCAGCAGTCCCCGGGACACAAAATTATATGGCTACACCTTC
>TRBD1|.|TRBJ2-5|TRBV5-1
CASSLLTGDQETQYF
TGCGCCAGCAGCCTGTTGACAGGGGACCAAGAGACCCAGTACTTC
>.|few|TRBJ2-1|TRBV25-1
CASNAGYDEQFF
TGTGCCAGCAATGCAGGGTACGATGAGCAGTTCTTC
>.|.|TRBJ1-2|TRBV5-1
CASSQDSNYGYTF
TGCGCCAGCAGCCAAGACAGCAACTATGGCTACACCTTC
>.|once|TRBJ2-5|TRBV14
CASSPGTWETQYF
TGTGCCAGCAGCCCCGGGACTTGGGAGACCCAGTACTTC
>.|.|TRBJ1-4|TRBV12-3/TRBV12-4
CASSPGKRKLFF
TGTGCCAGCAGTCCGGGCAAACGAAAACTGTTTTTT
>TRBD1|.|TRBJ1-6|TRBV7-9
CASTSGRGTGSNSPLHF
TGTGCCAGCACCTCGGGGAGGGGGACAGGGTCTAATTCACCCCTCCACTTT
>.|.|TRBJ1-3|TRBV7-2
CASSLTMPPGNTIYF
TGTGCCAGCAGCCTAACTATGCCCCCTGGAAACACCATATATTTT
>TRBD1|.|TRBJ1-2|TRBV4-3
CASSQGRGFGGYTF
TGCGCCAGCAGCCAAGGCAGGGGGTTTGGCGGCTACACCTTC
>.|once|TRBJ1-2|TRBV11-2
CASSRREEGYTF
TGTGCCAGCAGCAGGAGGGAGGAGGGCTACACCTTC
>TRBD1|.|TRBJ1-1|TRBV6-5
CASSSPDRGRGAFF
TGTGCCAGCAGTTCCCCAGACAGGGGGCGTGGGGCTTTCTTT
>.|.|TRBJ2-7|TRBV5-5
CASSLQSSSYEQYF
TGTGCCAGCAGCTTGCAGTCCAGCTCCTACGAGCAGTACTTC
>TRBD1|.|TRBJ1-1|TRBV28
CASHLPGTGGFEAFF
TGTGCCAGCCATCTTCCCGGGACAGGGGGCTTCGAAGCTTTCTTT
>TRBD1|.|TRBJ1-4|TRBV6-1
CASSLDRGNEKLFF
TGTGCCAGCAGTTTGGACAGGGGGAATGAAAAACTGTTTTTT
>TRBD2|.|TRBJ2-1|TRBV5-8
CASSWEPGTSGAPRSEQFF
TGTGCCAGCAGCTGGGAGCCCGGGACTAGCGGGGCCCCGAGGAGTGAGCAGTTCTTC
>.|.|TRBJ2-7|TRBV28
CASSLASYEQYF
TGTGCCAGCAGTTTAGCGTCCTACGAGCAGTACTTC
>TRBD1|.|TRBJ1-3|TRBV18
CASSPQGAPGNTIYF
TGTGCCAGCTCACCACAGGGGGCCCCCGGAAACACCATATATTTT
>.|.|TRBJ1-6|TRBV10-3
CAISEEAISYNSPLHF
TGTGCCATCAGTGAGGAGGCGATATCCTATAATTCACCCCTCCACTTT
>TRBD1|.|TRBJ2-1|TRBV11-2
CASSAGQGTYNEQFF
TGTGCCAGCAGCGCCGGACAGGGGACCTACAATGAGCAGTTCTTC
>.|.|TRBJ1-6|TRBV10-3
CAISEGRQAYNSPLHF
TGTGCCATCAGTGAGGGACGCCAGGCCTATAATTCACCCCTCCACTTT
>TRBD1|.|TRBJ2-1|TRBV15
CATSEPLRGVGQGAYNEQFF
TGTGCCACCAGCGAACCCTTGAGAGGGGTTGGACAGGGGGCCTACAATGAGCAGTTCTTC
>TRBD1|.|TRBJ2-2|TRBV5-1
CASMGQGATGELFF
TGCGCCAGTATGGGACAGGGGGCCACCGGGGAGCTGTTTTTT
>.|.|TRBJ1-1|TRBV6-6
CASSLPGNTEAFF
TGTGCCAGCAGTCTACCCGGGAACACTGAAGCTTTCTTT
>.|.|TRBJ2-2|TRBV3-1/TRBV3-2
CASSHGRGRTGELFF
TGTGCCAGCAGCCACGGGCGGGGGCGAACCGGGGAGCTGTTTTTT
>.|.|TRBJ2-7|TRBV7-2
CASSLIARGDYEQYF
TGTGCCAGCAGCTTAATAGCCAGGGGTGACTACGAGCAGTACTTC
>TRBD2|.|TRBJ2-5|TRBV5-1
CASSGGLAGGHGETQYF
TGCGCCAGCAGCGGCGGACTAGCGGGGGGGCATGGAGAGACCCAGTACTTC
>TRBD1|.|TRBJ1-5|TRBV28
CASSLGQVDQPQHF
TGTGCCAGCAGTTTAGGACAGGTGGATCAGCCCCAGCATTTT
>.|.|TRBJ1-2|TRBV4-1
CASSQDRWTESRDGYTF
TGCGCCAGCAGCCAAGATAGATGGACCGAGTCGAGGGATGGCTACACCTTC